This TCR beta chain emerged from a study of response to subunit inactivated influenza vaccine. CDR1 is SQVTM and CDR2 is ANQGSEA in the germline V gene. V shed 7 bases and J 4 bases; nucleotides not matched to a gene: 8. The CDR3 is 15 residues long. TCRdb called the RT-PCR reads again in MiXCR, with one record for every CDR3 protein. The sample has a few hundred thousand distinct CDR3 sequences, 14% seen once. Whole-study results and caveats: That few new T cells are recruited by each seasonal influenza vaccination was the authors' suggestion.

With respect to this clonotype: Its target is unknown.

Sequenced material: PBMCs from blood, taken roughly 12 days after vaccination. The gene calls are TRBV29-1 and TRBJ2-7; 15 bases are a match to TRBD2. The receptor was isolated from a man aged 45-65 years who received an inactivated influenza vaccine. This CDR3 reads CSAAGLAGGGYEQYF. The CDR3 DNA reads as TGCAGCGCCGCGGGACTAGCGGGAGGTGGGTACGAGCAGTACTTC.